The 9 T cell receptor beta chains in this list originate from one sample, sequenced in a study of T cells after yellow fever vaccination. TCRdb passed the 5' RACE reads through MiXCR, listing each CDR3 protein once. The sample lists 300,000 or so distinct CDR3 sequences, approximately 12% seen once, with 0.4% to 0.65% in the top ten. The starting material was CD4+ T cells sorted from PBMCs, obtained 45 days after the yellow fever booster vaccination. These receptors originate from a man between 25 and 39 years old who received the YFV17D yellow fever vaccine.

J is TRBJ2-7 and V is TRBV20-1; 9 nucleotides agree with TRBD2. V shed 3 bases, J shed 3 bases, and the junction held 6 bases outside the gene matches. Germline assignment: CDR1 DFQATT and CDR2 SNEGSKA (reference sequence). The CDR3 consists of 14 residues. This CDR3 reads CSASESSGNYEQYF. DNA of the CDR3: TGCAGTGCTAGTGAGTCTAGCGGGAACTACGAGCAGTACTTC.

This clonotype was counted a few times. The V call is TRBV6-4, the J call TRBJ1-5, with D unclear. This CDR3 region has 15 residues. CDR1 MRHNA and CDR2 SNTAGT come from the germline V gene. Deletions cut 3 bases from V and 3 bases from J, with 12 bases between. Here the CDR3 DNA reads TGTGCCAGCAGTGAGGGCAGTACAAACAATCAGCCCCAGCATTTT. Translation: CASSEGSTNNQPQHF.

This clonotype came up a few times. The V gene is TRBV27, the J gene TRBJ2-3; no definite D call. Looked up from germline, CDR1 is MNHEY and CDR2 is SMNVEV (reference sequence). The CDR3 covers 13 residues. The germline V and J ends were trimmed by 9 bases and 5 bases, with 15 bases remaining between them. CDR3 sequence: CASKVPGRDTQYF. CDR3 bases: TGTGCCAGTAAGGTGCCAGGTAGAGATACGCAGTATTTT.

At least ten counts were recorded for this clonotype. The V and J genes are TRBV20-1 and TRBJ2-7; the D gene is possibly TRBD1 (6 bases). The V gene's germline CDR1 is DFQATT and CDR2 SNEGSKA (reference sequence). The length of the CDR3 is 12 residues. V lost 6 bases and J 1 base, leaving 10 bases between the germline ends. For the CDR3, the DNA is TGCAGTGCCCGGACAGCATCCTACGAGCAGTACTTC. Translating it yields CSARTASYEQYF.

This clonotype was recorded many times. The V call is TRBV5-1, the J call TRBJ1-1; D not certain. CDR1 is SGHRS, CDR2 YFSETQ, per germline. Trimming removed 7 bases from V and 1 base from J, with 11 bases in between. The CDR3 extends over 13 amino acids. The CDR3 here is CASFLQENTEAFF. As DNA, the CDR3 is TGCGCCAGCTTCCTTCAGGAGAACACTGAAGCTTTCTTT.

The V and J genes are TRBV13 and TRBJ2-5; TRBD1 is a possible D gene (7 bases). CDR1 PRHDT and CDR2 FYEKMQ come from the germline V gene (reference sequence). The V end was cut by 1 base, the J end by 1 base, with 19 bases between. The CDR3 runs to 18 residues. CDR3 region: CASSLARTGVEGQETQYF. The DNA of the CDR3 is TGTGCCAGCAGCTTAGCCCGGACAGGAGTGGAGGGCCAAGAGACCCAGTACTTC. Variable domain in full (rest from reference TRBV13 and TRBJ2-5): AAGVIQSPRHLIKEKRETATLKCYPIPRHDTVYWYQQGPGQDPQFLISFYEKMQSDKGSIPDRFSAQQFSDYHSELNMSSLELGDSALYFCASSLARTGVEGQETQYFGPGTRLLVL.

This clonotype appeared a few times. The CDR3 coding sequence is TGCGCCAGCAGCGATGGGACAGGCAACACTGAAGCTTTCTTT. It encodes CASSDGTGNTEAFF. The V call is TRBV5-1, the J call TRBJ1-1; TRBD1 aligns across 8 bases. Germline CDR1 is SGHRS and CDR2 is YFSETQ. With 4 bases clipped from V and 2 bases from J, the junction kept 4 bases outside the gene matches. The length of the CDR3 is 14 residues.

Many counts were recorded for this clonotype. J is TRBJ1-1 and V is TRBV20-1; no clear D. Germline V gene data show CDR1 as DFQATT and CDR2 as SNEGSKA (reference sequence). There are 13 residues in the CDR3. The CDR3 here is CSSGRTLGTEAFF. CDR3 sequence (DNA): TGCAGCTCCGGACGTACTTTGGGCACTGAAGCTTTCTTT.

This clonotype occurred a few times. V and J are TRBV23-1 and TRBJ2-1; 7 nucleotides line up with TRBD1. TRBV23-1 is recorded as an ORF, its role being uncertain. The V and J ends lost 2 bases and 6 bases, in that order; junction bases with no gene match: 7. There are 15 residues in the CDR3. Here the CDR3 reads CASSQAPGQSNEQFF. The CDR3 nucleotides are TGCGCCAGCAGTCAAGCTCCGGGACAGAGCAATGAGCAGTTCTTC.